These T cell receptor beta chains were read from a single sample in a study of human T cells and chemical hapten exposure. TCRdb ran MiXCR on the RACE reads and lists one entry per CDR3 protein. The table includes 30,000 to 40,000 distinct CDR3 sequences, more than 8% detected once. The specimen was whole blood, collected in connection with sensitization to the hapten diphenylcyclopropenone (DPC). Receptor source: a man in his fifties or sixties with alopecia areata. Some clones in this sample may be carry-over from other donors' samples. CDR3s include the opening cysteine and the closing phenylalanine or tryptophan. Fields, in order: V gene, J gene, CDR3 protein.

v_call: TRBV6-2/TRBV6-3; j_call: TRBJ2-4; cdr3_aa: CASSYGGQGAKNIQYF
v_call: TRBV6-6; j_call: TRBJ2-5; cdr3_aa: CASSYSQGLQTQYF
v_call: TRBV10-2; j_call: TRBJ2-7; cdr3_aa: CASREGQGGPYEQYF
v_call: TRBV7-2; j_call: TRBJ1-1; cdr3_aa: CASSFQQATNTEAFF
v_call: TRBV4-2; j_call: TRBJ2-1; cdr3_aa: CASSHSDRDNEQFF
v_call: TRBV20-1; j_call: TRBJ2-1; cdr3_aa: CSARDRSGGVEFF
v_call: TRBV7-2; j_call: TRBJ2-1; cdr3_aa: CASSLDHGGYNEQFF
v_call: TRBV29-1; j_call: TRBJ1-4; cdr3_aa: CSVAPPGTANEKLFF
v_call: TRBV11-2; j_call: TRBJ2-2; cdr3_aa: CASSLTGRRTGELFF
v_call: TRBV5-1; j_call: TRBJ2-3; cdr3_aa: CASSLVGATDTQYF
v_call: TRBV7-3; j_call: TRBJ2-1; cdr3_aa: CASSATSGPYNEQFF
v_call: TRBV3-1; j_call: TRBJ2-1; cdr3_aa: CASSQASGGANEQFF
v_call: TRBV5-1; j_call: TRBJ1-1; cdr3_aa: CASRTGSGENTEAFF
v_call: TRBV4-1; j_call: TRBJ2-1; cdr3_aa: CASSQDRGLYNEQFF
v_call: TRBV19; j_call: TRBJ2-7; cdr3_aa: CASSQGRVSYEQYF
v_call: TRBV28; j_call: TRBJ2-1; cdr3_aa: CASSSMTSGSYNEQFF
v_call: TRBV20-1; j_call: TRBJ2-1; cdr3_aa: CSARDVVAGAYNEQFF
v_call: TRBV20-1; j_call: TRBJ2-5; cdr3_aa: CSTPGETQYF
v_call: TRBV7-9; j_call: TRBJ2-5; cdr3_aa: CASSLGGVQETQYF
v_call: TRBV28; j_call: TRBJ2-4; cdr3_aa: CASSLTSGRALAKNIQYF
v_call: TRBV27; j_call: TRBJ2-1; cdr3_aa: CASSSGLVYEQFF
v_call: TRBV28; j_call: TRBJ2-1; cdr3_aa: CASRGGGLAGRINEQFF
v_call: TRBV29-1; j_call: TRBJ2-1; cdr3_aa: CSVEAGDALVFF